These 5 T cell receptor beta chains were sequenced from one sample in a study of CD8 T cells in Susac syndrome. An input of roughly 0.45 to 1 ug of RNA was subjected to reverse transcription using random hexamers. TCRdb analysed the immunoSEQ multiplex PCR reads with MiXCR anew, one entry per CDR3 protein. The sample yields 150,000 to 200,000 distinct CDR3 sequences, more than 85% seen once. The specimen sequenced was CD8+ T cells from PBMCs. The receptors were gathered from a human donor with Susac syndrome.

Here the CDR3 reads CASSTLAGGPADTQYF. The CDR3, as DNA: TGTGCCAGCAGTACTCTAGCGGGGGGGCCTGCAGATACGCAGTATTTT. The V call is TRBV2, the J call TRBJ2-3; 12 bases map to TRBD2. CDR1 is SNHLY, CDR2 FYNNEI, per germline. J lost 4 bases, V lost 5 bases, and 7 bases had no gene match. CDR3 length: 16 residues.

V usage is TRBV6-5 and J usage is TRBJ2-1, with D possibly TRBD2 on 7 matching bases. CDR1 MNHEY and CDR2 SVGAGI come from the germline V gene. This CDR3 region has 15 residues. Trimming took 4 bases from V and 5 from J, leaving 15 bases between them. The CDR3 reads CASSLMAGADNEQFF. The CDR3 DNA sequence: TGTGCCAGCAGTTTAATGGCGGGGGCCGACAATGAGCAGTTCTTC.

The chain uses TRBV7-8 and TRBJ1-5; a weak D match, TRBD1 (5 bases). CDR3 length: 19 residues. Trimming took off 4 bases at V and 5 bases at J, with 27 bases between the two ends. CDR1 and CDR2 (germline): SGHVS, FQNEAQ. The CDR3 region has the DNA TGTGCCAGCAGCTGGGGGGAGGGCGATTCGTTTGTCGAGGATCAGCCCCAGCATTTT. Encoded protein: CASSWGEGDSFVEDQPQHF.

The chain has TRBV7-2 and TRBJ1-1, with D possibly being TRBD1 (5 bases). The length of the CDR3 is 12 residues. Germline CDR1 is SGHTA and CDR2 is FQGNSA. V dropped 5 bases and J dropped 8 bases, with 12 bases sitting between them. The CDR3 DNA reads TGTGCCAGCAGCATCGGACATCCCGAAGCTTTCTTT. Translation: CASSIGHPEAFF.

The V and J genes are TRBV29-1 and TRBJ1-2; 8 nucleotides line up with TRBD1. CDR3 length equals 12 residues. V shed 4 bases and J 3 bases; nucleotides not matched to a gene: 1. CDR1 is SQVTM, CDR2 ANQGSEA, per germline. This CDR3 reads CSVGGQDYGYTF. The CDR3 DNA reads TGCAGCGTTGGGGGACAGGACTATGGCTACACCTTC.